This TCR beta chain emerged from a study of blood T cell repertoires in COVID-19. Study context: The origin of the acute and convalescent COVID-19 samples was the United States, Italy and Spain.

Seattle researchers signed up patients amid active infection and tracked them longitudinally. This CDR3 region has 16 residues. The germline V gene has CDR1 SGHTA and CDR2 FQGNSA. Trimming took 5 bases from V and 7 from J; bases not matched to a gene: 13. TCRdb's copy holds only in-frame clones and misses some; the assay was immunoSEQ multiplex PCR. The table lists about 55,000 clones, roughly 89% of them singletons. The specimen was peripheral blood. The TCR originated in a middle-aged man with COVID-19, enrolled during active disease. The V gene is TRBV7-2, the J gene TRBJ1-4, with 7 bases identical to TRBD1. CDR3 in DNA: TGTGCCAGCAGCCCAACATTTGGAGGGGGCTCTGAAAAACTGTTTTTT. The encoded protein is CASSPTFGGGSEKLFF.